This is a list of T cell receptor beta chains from one sample in a study of response to subunit inactivated influenza vaccine. TCRdb re-analysed the RT-PCR reads in MiXCR, keeping a single row per CDR3 protein. This table holds roughly 570,000 distinct CDR3 sequences, over 10% found once. The sequenced sample was PBMCs from blood, obtained 40 to 50 days after vaccination. The source of these receptors is a man aged 45-65 years who received an inactivated influenza vaccine. CDR3s include the opening cysteine and the closing phenylalanine or tryptophan. Each record gives: V gene, J gene, D gene, clone size, CDR3 protein, CDR3 DNA. The D gene is left open where the match is weak. Some rows have no size entry. The others give once, few or many, or a class for an expanded clone.

v_gene: TRBV7-8
j_gene: TRBJ1-1
d_gene: TRBD1
abundance: few
CDR3aa: CASSVGQGRNTEAFF
CDR3nt: TGTGCCAGCAGCGTTGGACAGGGCAGGAACACTGAAGCTTTCTTT

v_gene: TRBV20-1
j_gene: TRBJ2-7
d_gene: .
abundance: many
CDR3aa: CSASGRDPYEQYF
CDR3nt: TGCAGTGCTAGTGGACGGGATCCCTACGAGCAGTACTTC

v_gene: TRBV5-6
j_gene: TRBJ2-7
d_gene: TRBD2
abundance: .
CDR3aa: CASSLAPSGDSYEQYF
CDR3nt: TGTGCCAGCAGCTTGGCCCCTAGCGGGGACTCCTACGAGCAGTACTTC

v_gene: TRBV12-3/TRBV12-4
j_gene: TRBJ1-3
d_gene: .
abundance: .
CDR3aa: CASSSHSDRNSGNTIYF
CDR3nt: TGTGCCAGCAGCTCCCACTCAGACAGGAACTCTGGAAACACCATATATTTT

v_gene: TRBV7-8
j_gene: TRBJ2-6
d_gene: TRBD2
abundance: .
CDR3aa: CASSLGGRGSGANVLTF
CDR3nt: TGTGCCAGCAGCTTGGGAGGGAGAGGCTCTGGGGCCAACGTCCTGACTTTC

v_gene: TRBV4-1
j_gene: TRBJ2-5
d_gene: .
abundance: .
CDR3aa: CASSQVAGPEETQYF
CDR3nt: TGCGCCAGCAGCCAAGTGGCGGGGCCCGAAGAGACCCAGTACTTC

v_gene: TRBV29-1
j_gene: TRBJ1-1
d_gene: .
abundance: .
CDR3aa: CSVERAVNTEAFF
CDR3nt: TGCAGCGTTGAAAGGGCGGTGAACACTGAAGCTTTCTTT

v_gene: TRBV12-3/TRBV12-4
j_gene: TRBJ2-5
d_gene: .
abundance: many
CDR3aa: CASSLDSPETQYF
CDR3nt: TGTGCCAGCAGCTTGGACAGCCCGGAGACCCAGTACTTC

v_gene: TRBV7-2
j_gene: TRBJ2-7
d_gene: TRBD1
abundance: .
CDR3aa: CASSLGQGISYEQYF
CDR3nt: TGTGCCAGCAGCCTTGGACAGGGCATCTCCTACGAGCAGTACTTC

v_gene: TRBV20-1
j_gene: TRBJ2-1
d_gene: .
abundance: .
CDR3aa: CCARDVFFLTAYNEQFF
CDR3nt: TGCTGTGCTAGAGATGTATTTTTCCTGACCGCCTACAATGAGCAGTTCTTC

v_gene: TRBV7-9
j_gene: TRBJ2-1
d_gene: TRBD2
abundance: .
CDR3aa: CASRTSGGADEQFF
CDR3nt: TGTGCCAGCAGGACTAGCGGGGGGGCGGATGAGCAGTTCTTC

v_gene: TRBV5-5
j_gene: TRBJ2-7
d_gene: .
abundance: few
CDR3aa: CASSLHGVGASYEQYF
CDR3nt: TGTGCCAGCAGCTTGCATGGCGTCGGAGCATCCTACGAGCAGTACTTC

v_gene: TRBV14
j_gene: TRBJ2-3
d_gene: .
abundance: few
CDR3aa: CASSQVAAITDTQYF
CDR3nt: TGTGCCAGCAGCCAAGTAGCAGCCATCACAGATACGCAGTATTTT

v_gene: TRBV7-2
j_gene: TRBJ2-1
d_gene: TRBD2
abundance: .
CDR3aa: CASSSWASGGVDEQFF
CDR3nt: TGTGCCAGCAGCTCGTGGGCTAGCGGGGGTGTCGATGAGCAGTTCTTC

v_gene: TRBV28
j_gene: TRBJ2-7
d_gene: TRBD2
abundance: few
CDR3aa: CASSLHLGGTSSYEQYF
CDR3nt: TGTGCCAGCAGTTTACACCTCGGGGGGACTAGCTCCTACGAGCAGTACTTC

v_gene: TRBV20-1
j_gene: TRBJ2-7
d_gene: .
abundance: .
CDR3aa: CSAPRERSTYEQYF
CDR3nt: TGCAGTGCTCCCAGGGAGCGGAGTACCTACGAGCAGTACTTC

v_gene: TRBV18
j_gene: TRBJ2-7
d_gene: TRBD1
abundance: .
CDR3aa: CASSDGTGGTYEQYF
CDR3nt: TGTGCCAGCTCAGACGGGACAGGGGGGACCTACGAGCAGTACTTC

v_gene: TRBV7-9
j_gene: TRBJ2-3
d_gene: .
abundance: .
CDR3aa: CANSLGGTDVTDTQYF
CDR3nt: TGTGCCAACAGCTTAGGAGGGACGGATGTTACAGATACGCAGTATTTT

v_gene: TRBV28
j_gene: TRBJ2-1
d_gene: .
abundance: .
CDR3aa: CASNFHTSSSYNEQFF
CDR3nt: TGTGCCAGCAACTTCCATACATCTAGCTCCTACAATGAGCAGTTCTTC

v_gene: TRBV30
j_gene: TRBJ2-3
d_gene: .
abundance: many
CDR3aa: CAWTEETDNTQYF
CDR3nt: TGTGCCTGGACCGAGGAAACAGATAATACGCAGTATTTT

v_gene: TRBV7-2
j_gene: TRBJ2-7
d_gene: .
abundance: .
CDR3aa: CASSLGQGYSYEQYF
CDR3nt: TGTGCCAGCAGCTTAGGACAAGGGTACTCCTACGAGCAGTACTTC

v_gene: TRBV5-1
j_gene: TRBJ2-1
d_gene: .
abundance: few
CDR3aa: CASSGSSTPGNEQFF
CDR3nt: TGCGCCAGCAGCGGGTCTAGTACCCCTGGCAATGAGCAGTTCTTC

v_gene: TRBV4-2
j_gene: TRBJ2-7
d_gene: .
abundance: few
CDR3aa: CASSQEAGKVSYEQYF
CDR3nt: TGTGCCAGCAGCCAAGAGGCGGGGAAGGTATCCTACGAGCAGTACTTC

v_gene: TRBV4-2
j_gene: TRBJ2-6
d_gene: TRBD1
abundance: .
CDR3aa: CASSQEGQGIGSGANVLTF
CDR3nt: TGTGCCAGCAGCCAAGAGGGACAGGGGATAGGCTCTGGGGCCAACGTCCTGACTTTC

v_gene: TRBV20-1
j_gene: TRBJ2-4
d_gene: .
abundance: .
CDR3aa: CSAISRAPAKNIQYF
CDR3nt: TGCAGTGCTATTTCCAGGGCTCCAGCCAAAAACATTCAGTACTTC

v_gene: TRBV4-3
j_gene: TRBJ1-3
d_gene: .
abundance: .
CDR3aa: CASSQATTGGSGNTIYF
CDR3nt: TGCGCCAGCAGCCAAGCTACGACAGGTGGATCTGGAAACACCATATATTTT

v_gene: TRBV6-2/TRBV6-3
j_gene: TRBJ2-7
d_gene: .
abundance: few
CDR3aa: CASSYGSQRAILQYF
CDR3nt: TGTGCCAGCAGTTACGGGTCCCAGCGGGCTATCCTGCAGTACTTC

v_gene: TRBV12-3/TRBV12-4
j_gene: TRBJ2-5
d_gene: .
abundance: many
CDR3aa: CASSSSGTQYF
CDR3nt: TGTGCCAGCAGCTCCTCGGGGACCCAGTACTTC

v_gene: TRBV20-1
j_gene: TRBJ2-3
d_gene: .
abundance: few
CDR3aa: CSADPGGTSTDTQYF
CDR3nt: TGCAGTGCTGACCCCGGGGGCACTAGCACAGATACGCAGTATTTT

v_gene: TRBV9
j_gene: TRBJ2-2
d_gene: TRBD2
abundance: .
CDR3aa: CASSVAKTSGNTGELFF
CDR3nt: TGTGCCAGCAGCGTAGCTAAGACTAGCGGAAACACCGGGGAGCTGTTTTTT

v_gene: TRBV5-6
j_gene: TRBJ2-2
d_gene: .
abundance: .
CDR3aa: CASSDLMGHDTGELFF
CDR3nt: TGTGCCAGCAGCGACCTGATGGGTCACGACACCGGGGAGCTGTTTTTT

v_gene: TRBV29-1
j_gene: TRBJ1-1
d_gene: .
abundance: many
CDR3aa: CSVYGHMNTEAFF
CDR3nt: TGCAGCGTATACGGTCACATGAACACTGAAGCTTTCTTT

v_gene: TRBV12-3/TRBV12-4
j_gene: TRBJ1-4
d_gene: .
abundance: .
CDR3aa: CASSLGTHEKLFF
CDR3nt: TGTGCCAGCAGCCTTGGGACACACGAAAAACTGTTTTTT

v_gene: TRBV4-2
j_gene: TRBJ1-4
d_gene: .
abundance: .
CDR3aa: CASSQDRDDEKLFF
CDR3nt: TGTGCCAGCAGCCAAGACAGGGACGATGAAAAACTGTTTTTT

v_gene: TRBV6-2/TRBV6-3
j_gene: TRBJ2-7
d_gene: .
abundance: .
CDR3aa: CASSKPTGHSVWSYEQYF
CDR3nt: TGTGCCAGCAGTAAACCCACGGGACATTCTGTTTGGTCCTACGAGCAGTACTTC

v_gene: TRBV2
j_gene: TRBJ1-1
d_gene: .
abundance: .
CDR3aa: CASRGPPRGTEAFF
CDR3nt: TGTGCCAGCAGGGGACCCCCAAGGGGCACTGAAGCTTTCTTT

v_gene: TRBV6-5
j_gene: TRBJ2-3
d_gene: .
abundance: few
CDR3aa: CASSYRDSGADTQYF
CDR3nt: TGTGCCAGCAGTTATCGGGATTCGGGAGCAGATACGCAGTATTTT

v_gene: TRBV6-2/TRBV6-3
j_gene: TRBJ1-2
d_gene: .
abundance: .
CDR3aa: CASSPWGLKNYGYTF
CDR3nt: TGTGCCAGCAGCCCTTGGGGGCTTAAGAACTATGGCTACACCTTC

v_gene: TRBV6-2/TRBV6-3
j_gene: TRBJ2-7
d_gene: .
abundance: many
CDR3aa: CASSYSTDYEQYF
CDR3nt: TGTGCCAGCAGTTACTCGACTGACTACGAGCAGTACTTC

v_gene: TRBV7-6
j_gene: TRBJ2-2
d_gene: .
abundance: few
CDR3aa: CASSLRGDITGELFF
CDR3nt: TGTGCCAGCAGCCTGCGCGGGGACATCACCGGGGAGCTGTTTTTT

v_gene: TRBV5-6
j_gene: TRBJ1-5
d_gene: TRBD1
abundance: few
CDR3aa: CASSSGTGSNQPQHF
CDR3nt: TGTGCCAGCAGTTCCGGGACAGGCTCCAATCAGCCCCAGCATTTT

v_gene: TRBV12-3/TRBV12-4
j_gene: TRBJ2-3
d_gene: .
abundance: few
CDR3aa: CASSETLNTDTQYF
CDR3nt: TGTGCCAGCAGCGAAACTTTAAACACAGATACGCAGTATTTT

v_gene: TRBV27
j_gene: TRBJ1-1
d_gene: TRBD1
abundance: few
CDR3aa: CASSLIGTAGTEAFF
CDR3nt: TGTGCCAGCAGCCTAATAGGGACAGCAGGCACTGAAGCTTTCTTT

v_gene: TRBV7-2
j_gene: TRBJ2-3
d_gene: .
abundance: many
CDR3aa: CASSLSPNRLGANTQYF
CDR3nt: TGTGCCAGCAGCTTATCGCCTAATCGACTGGGGGCTAATACGCAGTATTTT

v_gene: TRBV5-5
j_gene: TRBJ2-3
d_gene: .
abundance: many
CDR3aa: CASSLEGIGGTDTQYF
CDR3nt: TGTGCCAGCAGCTTGGAGGGCATTGGGGGAACAGATACGCAGTATTTT

v_gene: TRBV7-8
j_gene: TRBJ2-5
d_gene: .
abundance: many
CDR3aa: CASSLSEGVGETQYF
CDR3nt: TGTGCCAGCAGCTTATCCGAAGGGGTGGGAGAGACCCAGTACTTC

v_gene: TRBV5-1
j_gene: TRBJ1-6
d_gene: TRBD1
abundance: few
CDR3aa: CASSAGQGDSPLHF
CDR3nt: TGCGCCAGCAGCGCCGGACAGGGGGATTCACCCCTCCACTTT

v_gene: TRBV6-2/TRBV6-3
j_gene: TRBJ2-7
d_gene: TRBD1
abundance: many
CDR3aa: CASSYPGTVYEQYF
CDR3nt: TGTGCCAGCAGTTACCCCGGGACAGTATACGAGCAGTACTTC

v_gene: TRBV4-3
j_gene: TRBJ2-7
d_gene: .
abundance: few
CDR3aa: CASSQDTGLMEQYF
CDR3nt: TGCGCCAGCAGCCAAGATACAGGGTTAATGGAGCAGTACTTC